The text below deals with one TCR beta chain. This specimen belongs to a study of control samples from healthy donors and cancer patients. Sequenced by immunoSEQ multiplex PCR; TCRdb stores in-frame clones only, minus some. The table has some 90,000 clones, approximately 90% seen once; the top ten hold 0.92%. This TCR was recovered from a woman aged 25-40 years in good health. Sequenced material: blood.

The CDR3 is CASSTGSGVTQYF. The CDR3 DNA is TGTGCCAGCAGCACGGGGAGTGGGGTTACGCAGTATTTT. This chain uses TRBV5-6 with TRBJ2-3, with D possibly TRBD2 on 5 matching bases. This CDR3 is built from 13 residues. V was trimmed by 4 bases and J by 8 bases, leaving 14 bases between them. Germline lookup yields CDR1 SGHDT and CDR2 YYEEEE.